This TCR beta chain was sequenced during a study of T cell repertoires in cytomegalovirus infection. General study findings and limits: Cumulated frequencies of public TCR beta families served to identify carriers of CMV plus the relevant HLA.

TCRdb used MiXCR to reprocess the reads, holding one entry per CDR3 protein. This table holds some 560,000 distinct CDR3 sequences, roughly 42% found once. The CDR3 loop spans 14 amino acids. Trimming at V came to 6 bases and at J to 1 base, leaving 2 bases not matched to a gene. Germline V gene lookup returns CDR1 ENHRY and CDR2 SYGVKD. Concerning this clonotype itself: What it recognizes is unknown.

The sequencing here drew on cultured PBMCs, taken from culture after CMV antigen stimulation. The gene calls are TRBV10-3 and TRBJ1-2; 10 nucleotides align to TRBD1. This TCR was recovered from a human donor in good health (CMV status not recorded). Some clones in this sample may be carry-over from other donors' samples. This CDR3 is CAISWTGGNYGYTF. Here the CDR3 DNA reads TGTGCCATCAGCTGGACAGGGGGTAACTATGGCTACACCTTC.